The 15 T cell receptor beta chains listed next were all sequenced from one sample in a study of T cell changes during pregnancy in multiple sclerosis. The assay was immunoSEQ multiplex PCR, and TCRdb's table has in-frame clones only and misses some. The sample comprises fewer than 65,000 clones, 80% to 95% of which are singletons, and 0.39% rests with the top ten. The sample was CD4+ T cells from peripheral blood mononuclear cells, taken after pregnancy. The receptor source for this set is a female donor with multiple sclerosis, enrolled in a pregnancy study.

The V and J genes are TRBV6-4 and TRBJ2-7, with a possible D match to TRBD1 (6 bases). Trimming took off 2 bases at V and 3 bases at J, with 17 bases between the two ends. Looked up from germline, CDR1 is MRHNA and CDR2 is SNTAGT. The CDR3 length is 16 residues. CDR3: CASSDASRDKNYEQYF. CDR3 in DNA: TGTGCCAGCAGTGACGCTTCCCGGGACAAGAACTACGAGCAGTACTTC.

The CDR3 reads CASSVVGYEQYF. The CDR3, as DNA: TGTGCCAGCAGTGTGGTCGGGTACGAGCAGTACTTC. The rearrangement joins TRBV27 to TRBJ2-7, with D unclear. The germline V and J ends were trimmed by 5 bases and 4 bases, with 9 bases remaining between them. CDR3 length: 12 residues. Germline CDR1 reads MNHEY; CDR2 reads SMNVEV (reference sequence).

This sequence joins TRBV5-1 and TRBJ2-7; D may be TRBD1 (6 bases). The CDR3 loop spans 16 amino acids. CDR1 SGHRS and CDR2 YFSETQ come from the germline V gene. The V end lost 0 bases, the J end lost 0 bases, and 13 bases lay between the germline ends. DNA of the CDR3: TGCGCCAGCAGCTTGGCTTGGGACAAAAACTCCTACGAGCAGTACTTC. Its translation: CASSLAWDKNSYEQYF.

V usage is TRBV14 and J usage is TRBJ1-2; the D is unclear. This CDR3 is 15 amino acids long. Trimming removed 4 bases from V and 2 bases from J, with 14 bases in between. Germline V gives CDR1 SGHDN, CDR2 FVKESK. The CDR3 nucleotides read TGTGCCAGCAGCCGCCACGGGGAAGGGAACTATGGCTACACCTTC. Its protein product is CASSRHGEGNYGYTF.

V gene TRBV7-2 combines with J gene TRBJ1-3, with 9 nucleotides matching TRBD1. CDR1 and CDR2 (germline): SGHTA, FQGNSA. This CDR3 spans 13 amino acids. With V trimmed by 5 bases and J by 7 bases, 3 bases remained unmatched. Here the CDR3 reads CASSVDRGNTIYF. The DNA for the CDR3 is TGTGCCAGCAGCGTCGACAGGGGGAACACCATATATTTT.

This chain uses TRBV6-6 with TRBJ1-1; perhaps TRBD1 as D (5 bases). Per germline, CDR1 MNHNY and CDR2 SVGAGI (reference sequence). The CDR3 has 13 amino acids. Trimming pared 6 bases from V and 1 base from J, leaving 9 bases between. CDR3 in amino acids: CASRSGQNTEAFF. The CDR3 coding sequence is TGTGCCAGCAGGTCCGGACAGAACACTGAAGCTTTCTTT.

The rearrangement joins TRBV20-1 to TRBJ2-3; no reliable D call. With 2 bases removed from V and 4 bases from J, the gap between germline ends came to 4 bases. The CDR3 runs 11 residues. Germline V gives CDR1 DFQATT, CDR2 SNEGSKA (reference sequence). The DNA of the CDR3 is TGCAGTGCTAGATCGGCAGATACGCAGTATTTT. Residues: CSARSADTQYF.

The rearrangement joins TRBV5-1 to TRBJ2-3; 10 nucleotides align to TRBD2. Germline values: CDR1 SGHRS, CDR2 YFSETQ. V trimming: 0 bases; J trimming: 5 bases; junction bases outside the gene matches: 3. The CDR3 is 15 amino acids. The CDR3 loop is CASSLGLAGGDTQYF. The CDR3 nucleotides read TGCGCCAGCAGCTTGGGATTAGCGGGAGGAGATACGCAGTATTTT.

The V call is TRBV5-3, the J call TRBJ2-7; possible D gene TRBD2, 6 bases. TRBV5-3 is labeled an ORF, and its function is uncertain. The CDR3 spans 17 residues. Trimming took 4 bases from V and 3 from J, leaving 23 bases between them. The CDR3 protein is CARSPHRCGTEFYEQYF. The CDR3 nucleotides are TGTGCCAGAAGCCCTCATAGGTGCGGGACGGAATTCTACGAGCAGTACTTC.

This clone was seen more than once but under ten times. The chain combines TRBV5-4 with TRBJ1-2; D is perhaps TRBD1 (5 bases). The CDR3 is made up of 13 amino acids. V was cut by 0 bases and J by 4 bases, with 7 bases left in between. Germline CDR1 reads SGHNT; CDR2 reads YYREEE (reference sequence). This CDR3 reads CASSLGQLYGYTF. CDR3 in DNA: TGTGCCAGCAGCTTGGGACAGCTCTATGGCTACACCTTC.

The chain is built from TRBV15 and TRBJ1-3; perhaps TRBD1 as D (6 bases). V was pared by 2 bases and J by 0 bases, with 11 bases between. The germline V gene encodes CDR1 LNHNV and CDR2 YYDKDF (reference sequence). The CDR3 totals 16 residues. The CDR3 here is CATSRMTGISGNTIYF. CDR3 DNA sequence: TGTGCCACCAGCAGAATGACAGGAATCTCTGGAAACACCATATATTTT.

CDR3 bases: TGTGCCAGCAGCGTAGTAAGCGGACCGAACACTGAAGCTTTCTTT. It is translated as CASSVVSGPNTEAFF. This chain connects TRBV9 to TRBJ1-1; D unresolved. Germline assignment: CDR1 SGDLS and CDR2 YYNGEE. The V end was cut by 0 bases, the J end by 1 base, with 10 bases between. This CDR3 region has 15 residues. The full variable domain, rest sourced from reference TRBV9 and TRBJ1-1, is DSGVTQTPKHLITATGQRVTLRCSPRSGDLSVYWYQQSLDQGLQFLIQYYNGEERAKGNILERFSAQQFPDLHSELNLSSLELGDSALYFCASSVVSGPNTEAFFGQGTRLTVV.

This chain links TRBV7-6 with TRBJ2-3; TRBD2 matches at 11 bases. The CDR3 loop spans 16 amino acids. V gave up 4 bases and J gave up 5 bases; unmatched junction bases: 8. CDR1 SGHVS and CDR2 FNYEAQ come from the germline V gene. CDR3 protein: CASSSQTSGMGDTQYF. The CDR3 DNA sequence: TGTGCCAGCAGCTCGCAGACTAGCGGGATGGGAGATACGCAGTATTTT.

The V and J genes are TRBV10-1 and TRBJ1-5, with 10 positions matching TRBD1. The CDR3 has 20 amino acids. The J segment lost 0 bases and the V segment lost 6 bases, leaving 17 bases of the junction unmatched. Germline V gene lookup returns CDR1 WNHNN and CDR2 SYGVQD (reference sequence). Here the CDR3 DNA reads TGCGCCAGCAGCACACCTCCGGGACAGGGGCCGCTCTATAGCAATCAGCCCCAGCATTTT. This codes for CASSTPPGQGPLYSNQPQHF.

The chain uses TRBV10-3 and TRBJ1-5, with TRBD1 identical over 9 bases. V was pared by 6 bases and J by 3 bases, with 9 bases of the junction left unmatched. Germline CDR1 and CDR2: ENHRY and SYGVKD. The CDR3 is made up of 16 amino acids. This chain's CDR3 is CAISKTGGADNQPQHF. The CDR3 nucleotides are TGTGCCATCAGCAAAACAGGGGGCGCGGACAATCAGCCCCAGCATTTT.